This T cell receptor beta chain was obtained from a study of regulatory T cells in long-lasting Graves disease. As regards this clonotype: Given a far larger clone just one base away, this is likely a sequencing read error.

Germline V gene data show CDR1 as MGHRA and CDR2 as YSYEKL. The CDR3 covers 13 residues. Trimming took off 5 bases at V and 7 bases at J, with 14 bases between the two ends. Documented time point: newly diagnosed GD, antithyroid drugs for less than 3 months. From PBMCs, RNA was extracted and then used to make the TCR library. HTBI primers from iRepertoire and Arm-PCR of CDR3 regions yielded the TCR beta libraries. In the authors' methods: The samples yielded approximately 62 TRBV and some 15 TRBJ segments. TCRdb reprocessed the multiplex PCR reads via MiXCR and lists one record per CDR3 protein. The V and J calls shown here were made by TCRdb, not taken from the authors' results. The profile shows a few hundred thousand distinct CDR3 sequences, approximately 18% of them singletons. This sample also appeared in a second study, on T cells in Graves' hyperthyroidism and ophthalmopathy. From that paper: Hyperthyroidism in the patients, aged 18 to 65, was newly diagnosed and under 2 months in duration. Exclusion followed for patients with uncontrolled infection, other autoimmune disease, pregnancy or lactation.

The material sequenced was peripheral blood mononuclear cells (PBMCs), taken at new diagnosis, from a patient treated with antithyroid drugs. The gene calls are TRBV4-1 and TRBJ2-5; either TRBD1 or TRBD2 may fit D (5 bases each). The sequence was obtained from a woman aged 25 to 39 with Graves disease. The CDR3 loop reads CASSLGRRGTQYF. CDR3 in DNA: TGCGCCAGCAGCTTGGGACGGAGAGGGACCCAGTACTTC.